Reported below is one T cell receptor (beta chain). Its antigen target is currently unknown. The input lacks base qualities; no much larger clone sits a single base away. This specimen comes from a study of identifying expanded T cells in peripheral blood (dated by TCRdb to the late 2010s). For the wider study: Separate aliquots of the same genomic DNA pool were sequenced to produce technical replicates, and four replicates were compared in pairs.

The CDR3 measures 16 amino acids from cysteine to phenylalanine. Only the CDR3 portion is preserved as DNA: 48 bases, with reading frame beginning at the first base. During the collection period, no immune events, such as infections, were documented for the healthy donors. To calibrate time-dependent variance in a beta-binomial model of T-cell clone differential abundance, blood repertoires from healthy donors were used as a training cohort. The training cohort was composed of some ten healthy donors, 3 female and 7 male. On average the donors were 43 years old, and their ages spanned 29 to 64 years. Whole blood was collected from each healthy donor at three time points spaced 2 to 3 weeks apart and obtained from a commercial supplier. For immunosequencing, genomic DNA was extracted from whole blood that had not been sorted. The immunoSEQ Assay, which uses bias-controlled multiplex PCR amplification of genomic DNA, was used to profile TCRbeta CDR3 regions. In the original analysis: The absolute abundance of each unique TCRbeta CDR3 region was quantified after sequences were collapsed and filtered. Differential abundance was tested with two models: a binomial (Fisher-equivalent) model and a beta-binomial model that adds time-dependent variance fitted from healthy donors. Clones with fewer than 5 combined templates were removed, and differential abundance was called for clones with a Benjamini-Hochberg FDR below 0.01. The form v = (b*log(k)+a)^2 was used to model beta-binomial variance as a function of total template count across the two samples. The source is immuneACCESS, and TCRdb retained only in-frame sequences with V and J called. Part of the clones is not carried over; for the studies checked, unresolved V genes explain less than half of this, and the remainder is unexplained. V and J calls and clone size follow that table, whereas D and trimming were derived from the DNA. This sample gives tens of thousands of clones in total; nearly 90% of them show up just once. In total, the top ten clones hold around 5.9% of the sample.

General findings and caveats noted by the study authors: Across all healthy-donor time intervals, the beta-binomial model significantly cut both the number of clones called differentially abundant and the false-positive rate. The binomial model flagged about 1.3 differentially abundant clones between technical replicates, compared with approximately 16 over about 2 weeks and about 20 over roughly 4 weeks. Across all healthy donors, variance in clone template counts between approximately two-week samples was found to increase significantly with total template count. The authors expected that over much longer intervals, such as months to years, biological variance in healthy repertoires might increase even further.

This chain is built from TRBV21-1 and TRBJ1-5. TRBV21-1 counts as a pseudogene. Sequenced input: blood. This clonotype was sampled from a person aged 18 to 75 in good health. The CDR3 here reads CASSKVGPWDNQPQHF. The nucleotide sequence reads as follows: TGTGCCAGCAGCAAAGTAGGACCCTGGGACAATCAGCCCCAGCATTTT.